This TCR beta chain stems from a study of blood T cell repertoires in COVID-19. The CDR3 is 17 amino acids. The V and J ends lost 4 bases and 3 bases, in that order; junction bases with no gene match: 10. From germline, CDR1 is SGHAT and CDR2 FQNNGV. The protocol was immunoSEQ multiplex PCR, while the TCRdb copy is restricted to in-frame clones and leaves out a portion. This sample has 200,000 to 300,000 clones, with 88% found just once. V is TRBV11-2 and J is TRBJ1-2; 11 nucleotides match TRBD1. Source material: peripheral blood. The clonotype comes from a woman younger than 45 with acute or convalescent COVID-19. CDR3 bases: TGTGCCAGCAGCTCGCGCCCCGGGACAGGGGGTTACTATGGCTACACCTTC. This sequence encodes CASSSRPGTGGYYGYTF.